The clone carrying this T cell receptor beta chain was counted many times. Its specificity is unknown. Time point denoted: sample taken at primary tumor resection. The authors sequenced whole RNA from tumor, nontumor lung or frozen PBMC without sorting. Just over 70 TRACERx patients with early, untreated non-small cell lung cancer donated samples. The sample comes from a study of spatial heterogeneity in lung cancer. Whole-study context: Consistently, beta-chain sequences turned up in larger numbers than alpha-chain sequences did.

Carried by each TCR cDNA molecule was a unique molecular identifier. TCRdb reanalysed the 5' RACE reads using MiXCR and keeps one entry per CDR3 protein. The sample has about 14,000 distinct CDR3 sequences, roughly a tenth seen once. With V trimmed by 1 base and J by 4 bases, 4 bases remained unmatched. This CDR3 has 15 residues. Findings and caveats of the study: Ubiquitous, expanded tumor-derived TCRs were more frequently observed in blood at resection than at follow-up.

The sample here was PBMCs, taken at surgery. The V and J genes are TRBV12-3 or TRBV12-4 and TRBJ2-3, with 8 bases identical to TRBD2. The origin of this receptor is a female donor with early-stage non-small cell lung cancer. The CDR3 protein is CASSLDGGASDTQYF. The DNA for the CDR3 is TGTGCCAGCAGTTTAGACGGGGGGGCCTCAGATACGCAGTATTTT.